This T cell receptor beta chain was recovered during a study of blood T cell repertoires in COVID-19. Study summary: Sample material is recorded as cDNA or gDNA derived from T cells, B-cell-depleted T cells, or PBMCs.

CDR3 length: 15 residues. After removal of 2 bases from V and 3 bases from J, the junction contained 4 bases not matched to a gene. Germline V gene lookup returns CDR1 MNHEY and CDR2 SVGAGI. TCRdb's copy holds only in-frame clones and misses some; the assay was immunoSEQ multiplex PCR. This table has around 16,000 clones, around 83% appearing once. Sequencing was performed on peripheral blood. The TCR sequence derives from a man between 60 and 75 years old with acute or convalescent COVID-19. V and J are TRBV6-5 and TRBJ2-3, with 8 nucleotides matching TRBD2. As DNA, the CDR3 is TGTGCCAGCAGTTACGGCGGGAGGACGACAGATACGCAGTATTTT. Translated: CASSYGGRTTDTQYF.